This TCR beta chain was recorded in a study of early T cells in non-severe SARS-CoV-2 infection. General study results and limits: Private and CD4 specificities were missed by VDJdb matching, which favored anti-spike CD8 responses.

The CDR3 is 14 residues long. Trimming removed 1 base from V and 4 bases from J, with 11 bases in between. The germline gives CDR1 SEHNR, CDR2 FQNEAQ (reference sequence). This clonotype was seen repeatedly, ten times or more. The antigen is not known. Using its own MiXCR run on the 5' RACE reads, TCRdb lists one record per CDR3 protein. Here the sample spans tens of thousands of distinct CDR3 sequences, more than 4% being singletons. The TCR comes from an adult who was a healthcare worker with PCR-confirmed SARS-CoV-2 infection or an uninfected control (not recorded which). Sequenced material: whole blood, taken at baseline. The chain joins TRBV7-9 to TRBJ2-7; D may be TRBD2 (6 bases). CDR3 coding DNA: TGTGCCAGCAGCTTAGTTGGCGGGATATACGAGCAGTACTTC. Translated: CASSLVGGIYEQYF.